These 22 T cell receptor beta chains were sequenced from one sample in a study of PD-1 and CTLA-4 blockade in melanoma (TCRdb year 2021). Library method: the immunoSEQ multiplex PCR assay. TCRdb carries this immuneACCESS record with in-frame sequences only. Its versions omit some clonotypes, under half of them owing to an unresolved V gene in the studies checked, with the rest unexplained. A total of about 28,000 clones appear in this sample, approximately 90% of them only once. The top ten hold over 6.5% of the sample. This specimen was CD8+ T cells from peripheral blood, taken from a patient given anti-PD-1 treatment. These receptors were obtained from a human donor with melanoma.

This chain connects TRBV2 to TRBJ1-2; 8 nucleotides agree with TRBD1. Per germline, CDR1 SNHLY and CDR2 FYNNEI. The CDR3 sequence is 14 residues long. The V segment lost 7 bases and the J segment 4 bases; nucleotides outside the gene matches: 8. The CDR3 sequence: CASIPQGAVYGYTF. CDR3 DNA: TGTGCCAGCATTCCTCAGGGGGCCGTCTATGGCTACACCTTC.

This chain uses TRBV3-1 (or the pseudogene TRBV3-2) with TRBJ2-5, with TRBD2 identical over 9 bases. After removal of 0 bases from V and 6 bases from J, the junction contained 14 bases not matched to a gene. From germline, CDR1 is LGHDT and CDR2 YNNKEL (reference sequence). The CDR3 totals 18 residues. The CDR3 DNA reads TGTGCCAGCAGCCAAGAGACTGTAGCGGGAGTGAGCGGCAAGACCCAGTACTTC. It translates to CASSQETVAGVSGKTQYF.

The chain is built from TRBV7-8 and TRBJ2-7; tentative D call: TRBD2 (6 bases). Trimming took 5 bases from V and 3 from J, leaving 23 bases between them. The length of the CDR3 is 17 residues. The germline V gene has CDR1 SGHVS and CDR2 FQNEAQ. The CDR3 is CASSTTLEGPNHYEQYF. The DNA of the CDR3 is TGTGCCAGCAGCACTACTTTGGAGGGGCCTAACCACTACGAGCAGTACTTC.

The chain joins TRBV21-1 to TRBJ1-4; the D segment call TRBD1 is taken from the table without a DNA check. TRBV21-1 represents a pseudogene. The CDR3 sequence is 18 residues long. The CDR3 region is CASSPTRDRGALCEKLFF. CDR3 nucleotide sequence: TGTGCCAGCAGCCCGACTCGGGACAGGGGGGCTTTATGCGAAAAACTGTTTTTT.

The chain has TRBV7-2 and TRBJ1-3; 12 nucleotides match TRBD1. J was trimmed by 8 bases and V by 5 bases; bases with no gene match: 10. This CDR3 is built from 16 residues. Per the germline V gene, CDR1 is SGHTA and CDR2 is FQGNSA. The CDR3 loop is CASSRTGTGGQDTIYF. The CDR3 region has the DNA TGTGCCAGCAGCCGTACTGGGACAGGGGGCCAGGACACCATATATTTT.

The chain has TRBV7-6 and TRBJ1-5; no definite D call. CDR1 SGHVS and CDR2 FNYEAQ come from the germline V gene. This CDR3 has 15 residues. V lost 5 bases, J lost 1 base, and 12 bases lay in between. The CDR3 coding sequence is TGTGCCAGCAGCCCCGTGGCGGGGAGCAATCAGCCCCAGCATTTT. Translating it yields CASSPVAGSNQPQHF.

V gene TRBV6-5 combines with J gene TRBJ1-6; perhaps TRBD1 as D (5 bases). The V and J ends lost 0 bases and 10 bases respectively, with 13 bases between them. Germline-derived CDR1 and CDR2 are MNHEY and SVGAGI. CDR3 length: 15 amino acids. The CDR3 coding sequence is TGTGCCAGCAGTTACTCGGGCACGGGGCGGTCACCCCTCCACTTT. This encodes CASSYSGTGRSPLHF.

The chain recombines TRBV6-2 or TRBV6-3 with TRBJ2-7; TRBD2 agrees at 7 bases. This CDR3 spans 15 amino acids. Germline CDR1 and CDR2: MNHEY and SVGEGT. V shed 5 bases and J 2 bases; nucleotides not matched to a gene: 9. CDR3 nucleotides: TGTGCCAGCAGTGTCACTAGCGAAACCCCCTACGAGCAGTACTTC. This codes for CASSVTSETPYEQYF.

Written as DNA, the CDR3 is TGTGCCAGCAGTGAGGGGGGGGGAAGTAATTCACCCCTCCACTTT. Translating it yields CASSEGGGSNSPLHF. V and J are TRBV2 and TRBJ1-6; weak D call: TRBD1 (5 bases). This CDR3 region has 15 residues. The germline CDR1 and CDR2 sequences are SNHLY and FYNNEI. V was cut by 3 bases and J by 6 bases, with 12 bases left in between.

The V and J genes are TRBV6-2 or TRBV6-3 and TRBJ2-3; 11 positions agree with TRBD2. The length of the CDR3 is 14 residues. Germline V CDR1 and CDR2: MNHEY, SVGEGT. The J segment lost 6 bases and the V segment lost 6 bases, leaving 5 bases of the junction unmatched. The CDR3 DNA reads as TGTGCCAGCAGCTCACTAGCGGGAGAGGATACGCAGTATTTT. Its protein product is CASSSLAGEDTQYF.

This clone was seen only once. The rearrangement links TRBV19 to TRBJ2-2, with 10 nucleotides matching TRBD2. The CDR3 has 15 residues. The germline V gene has CDR1 LNHDA and CDR2 SQIVND (reference sequence). After removal of 11 bases from V and 3 bases from J, the junction contained 9 bases not matched to a gene. The DNA of the CDR3 is TGTGCCTCGACTTTCCTAGCGGGGGACACCGGGGAGCTGTTTTTT. It yields the protein CASTFLAGDTGELFF.

The V and J genes are TRBV27 and TRBJ2-7; D may match TRBD1 or TRBD2 (5 bases each). CDR1 and CDR2 from the germline V gene are MNHEY and SMNVEV (reference sequence). The CDR3 spans 15 residues. V was shortened by 0 bases and J by 4 bases, with 13 bases between the two germline ends. CDR3 amino acids: CASSLSGDLHYEQYF. In DNA, the CDR3 is TGTGCCAGCAGTTTATCGGGGGACCTCCATTACGAGCAGTACTTC.

The chain uses TRBV7-6 and TRBJ1-5; no clear D gene. V was shortened by 1 base and J by 1 base, with 8 bases between the two germline ends. This CDR3 contains 15 residues. CDR1 is SGHVS, CDR2 FNYEAQ, per germline. CDR3 amino acids: CASSLGGFSNQPQHF. DNA for the CDR3: TGTGCCAGCAGCTTAGGGGGTTTCAGCAATCAGCCCCAGCATTTT.

The genes are TRBV11-2 and TRBJ2-2; D ambiguous. CDR1 and CDR2 (germline): SGHAT, FQNNGV. V was cut by 0 bases and J by 6 bases, with 5 bases left in between. The CDR3 has 13 amino acids. CDR3 loop: CASSLEAPGELFF. CDR3 nucleotide sequence: TGTGCCAGCAGCTTAGAGGCACCCGGGGAGCTGTTTTTT.

V is TRBV3-1 (or the pseudogene TRBV3-2) and J is TRBJ2-7; D possibly uses TRBD1 or TRBD2 (5 bases each). Trimming cost V 0 bases and J 1 base, with 10 bases left between them. Germline V gene data show CDR1 as LGHDT and CDR2 as YNNKEL (reference sequence). This CDR3 comprises 15 residues. The CDR3 DNA reads TGTGCCAGCAGCCAAGATAAGGGACGGTCCTACGAGCAGTACTTC. Encoded protein: CASSQDKGRSYEQYF.

The V call is TRBV7-9, the J call TRBJ2-1; 7 bases map to TRBD2. The germline CDR1 and CDR2 sequences are SEHNR and FQNEAQ (reference sequence). J was trimmed by 8 bases and V by 5 bases; bases with no gene match: 6. This CDR3 is built from 13 residues. The DNA for the CDR3 is TGTGCCAGCAGCCCGGGGACTAAGGATGAGCAGTTCTTC. Its translation: CASSPGTKDEQFF.

The rearrangement uses TRBV4-1 and TRBJ2-1; tentative D call: TRBD1 (5 bases). The length of the CDR3 is 15 residues. Trimming removed 1 base at V and 0 bases at J, with 7 bases between. From germline, CDR1 is MGHRA and CDR2 YSYEKL. The CDR3 DNA reads TGCGCCAGCAGCCAAGCAGACAGCTCCTACAATGAGCAGTTCTTC. Protein sequence: CASSQADSSYNEQFF.

The chain employs TRBV12-3 or TRBV12-4 and TRBJ1-1; the D is unclear. This CDR3 is built from 13 residues. V lost 5 bases to trimming and J lost 3 bases, with 10 bases between them. The CDR3 DNA is TGTGCCAGCAGTCCTGACGGTTACACTGAAGCTTTCTTT. It specifies CASSPDGYTEAFF.

This clone came up a few times. The chain employs TRBV27 and TRBJ1-5; possible D gene TRBD1, 5 bases. V dropped 4 bases and J dropped 5 bases, with 9 bases sitting between them. This CDR3 has 13 residues. Germline V lookup: CDR1 MNHEY, CDR2 SMNVEV (reference sequence). CDR3 coding DNA: TGTGCCAGCAGTTCAGGGTTTGATCAGCCCCAGCATTTT. Its translation is CASSSGFDQPQHF.

The rearrangement uses TRBV4-1 and TRBJ2-7; a possible D gene is TRBD2 (5 bases). CDR1 is MGHRA and CDR2 is YSYEKL in the germline V gene. With 0 bases removed from V and 3 bases from J, the gap between germline ends came to 12 bases. This CDR3 has 15 amino acids. The CDR3 region has the DNA TGCGCCAGCAGCCAAGATCGGGGAACCTACTACGAGCAGTACTTC. Translated: CASSQDRGTYYEQYF.

The V gene is TRBV28, the J gene TRBJ1-5, with D unclear. The length of the CDR3 is 13 residues. Trimming shortened V by 8 bases and J by 11 bases, and 19 bases separated the two germline ends. Germline-derived CDR1 and CDR2 are MDHEN and SYDVKM. CDR3 sequence reads: CASEGTVIKAQHF. CDR3 nucleotide sequence: TGTGCCAGCGAAGGCACCGTTATCAAGGCCCAGCATTTT.

The J gene is TRBJ2-7, the V gene TRBV7-2; D might be TRBD2 (5 bases). Trimming stripped 2 bases from V and 0 bases from J, with 11 bases between. The CDR3 is 15 amino acids. From germline, CDR1 is SGHTA and CDR2 FQGNSA. The CDR3 is CASSLSSGSSYEQYF. The CDR3 DNA sequence: TGTGCCAGCAGCTTAAGTTCGGGGAGCTCCTACGAGCAGTACTTC. The whole variable domain, filled in from reference TRBV7-2 and TRBJ2-7, reads GAGVSQSPSNKVTEKGKDVELRCDPISGHTALYWYRQSLGQGLEFLIYFQGNSAPDKSGLPSDRFSAERTGGSVSTLTIQRTQQEDSAVYLCASSLSSGSSYEQYFGPGTRLTVT.